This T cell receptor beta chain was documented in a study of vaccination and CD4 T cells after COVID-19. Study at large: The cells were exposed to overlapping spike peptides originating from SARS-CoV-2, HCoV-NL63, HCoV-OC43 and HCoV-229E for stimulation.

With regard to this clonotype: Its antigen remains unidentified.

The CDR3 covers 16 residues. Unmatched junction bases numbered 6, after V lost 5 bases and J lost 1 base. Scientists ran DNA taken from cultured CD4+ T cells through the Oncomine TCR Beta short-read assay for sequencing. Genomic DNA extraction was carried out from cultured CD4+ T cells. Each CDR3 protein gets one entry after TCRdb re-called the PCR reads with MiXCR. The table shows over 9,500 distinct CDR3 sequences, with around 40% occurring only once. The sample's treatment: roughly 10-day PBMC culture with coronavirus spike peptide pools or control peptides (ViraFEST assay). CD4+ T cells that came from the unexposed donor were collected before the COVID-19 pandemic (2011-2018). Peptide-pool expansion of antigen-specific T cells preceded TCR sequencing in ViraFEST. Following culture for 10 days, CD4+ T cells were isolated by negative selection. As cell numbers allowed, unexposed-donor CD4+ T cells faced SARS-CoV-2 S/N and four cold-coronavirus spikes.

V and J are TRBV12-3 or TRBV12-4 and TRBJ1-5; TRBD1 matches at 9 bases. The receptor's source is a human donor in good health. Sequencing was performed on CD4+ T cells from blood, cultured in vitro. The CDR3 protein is CASSQQGARSNQPQHF. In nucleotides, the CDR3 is TGTGCCAGCAGTCAACAGGGGGCGCGAAGCAATCAGCCCCAGCATTTT.